Given below is one T cell receptor beta chain in context. Its antigen is still unknown. No base quality information exists; no much larger clone differs at one position. These data belong to a study of response to subunit inactivated influenza vaccine (dated by TCRdb to 2017 to 2018). Context from the whole study: Deep quantitative profiling of the T cell receptor repertoire was used in the study to follow responses to a trivalent subunit inactivated influenza vaccine.

The library was obtained by RT-PCR. The sequencer listed for this sample is Illumina HiSeq 2500. Clones were called with MiXCR by TCRdb after fastp trimmed the public reads at Q25, and only in-frame beta chains were retained. Rows merge per CDR3 protein into single entries with the most common DNA and genes. The sample table records about 650,000 distinct CDR3 sequences; 15% to 18% of these occur just once. Around a tenth of the sample is held by the ten biggest clonotypes. From V the trimming removes 1 base and from J it removes 14 bases, while the gene matches leave 7 bases of the junction unaccounted for. There are 15 amino acids in the CDR3, from cysteine to phenylalanine inclusive. Solely the CDR3 DNA is kept, with 45 bases framed from the first base. The CDR1 and CDR2 encoded by the germline V gene are SGHTA and FQGNSA. Here is what the overall study found, with its caveats: The authors suggested that each seasonal influenza vaccination may recruit only a limited number of new T cells.

The starting material was PBMCs from blood, obtained approximately 13 days after vaccination. This sequence originates from a man in his fifties who received an inactivated influenza vaccine. Donor details come from another sample of the same person, matched by shared clones. In this chain, TRBV7-2 is recombined with TRBJ2-1, with 14 bases in between that match TRBD2. The DNA sequence is as follows: TGTGCCAGCAGCTTAGAAGGGACTAGCGGGAGTTTGGAGTTCTTC. Translated, this gives CASSLEGTSGSLEFF.